This TCR beta chain was recorded in a study of blood T cell repertoires in COVID-19. About the research overall: Sites across the United States, Italy and Spain contributed samples from acute and convalescent COVID-19. Nucleic acid was either cDNA or gDNA, and it came from T cells, B-cell-depleted T cells, or PBMCs.

This clone came up a few times. Original processing notes: Counts of nucleated cells, estimated from reference gene primer amplification, were obtained. Clones were sequenced by immunoSEQ multiplex PCR, and TCRdb holds only the in-frame ones, with some missing. That table furnishes V, J and clone size, whereas the DNA furnished D and trimming. The sample contains some 320,000 clones, roughly 85% of which appear only once. The CDR3 has 13 amino acids. Germline CDR1 reads SGHVS; CDR2 reads FNYEAQ. V was shortened by 4 bases and J by 5 bases, with 11 bases between the two germline ends. The sequence was collected from a human donor in a cohort sampled during active COVID-19. Material for sequencing was peripheral blood. The V call is TRBV7-6, the J call TRBJ1-1; the D gene is possibly TRBD1 (5 bases). Here the CDR3 DNA reads TGTGCCAGCAGCTCGGAGGGGTGGACTGAAGCTTTCTTT. The encoded protein is CASSSEGWTEAFF.